A single sample is the source of the 6 T cell receptor beta chains below, sequenced in a study of T cell responses to AZD1222 COVID-19 vaccine. The method was immunoSEQ multiplex PCR; TCRdb's version includes in-frame clones alone and lacks a portion of them. The sample has 75,000 to 90,000 clones, 75% to 95% seen once. The source material was peripheral blood, sampled 28 days after the second AZD1222 dose. The source of these receptors is an adult who received the AZD1222 COVID-19 vaccine.

This sequence joins TRBV6-6 and TRBJ1-4; D perhaps matches TRBD1 (5 bases). Per germline, CDR1 MNHNY and CDR2 SVGAGI (reference sequence). CDR3 size: 15 residues. Trimming took 0 bases from V and 0 from J, leaving 5 bases between them. DNA for the CDR3: TGTGCCAGCAGTTACTCCAGGGCAACTAATGAAAAACTGTTTTTT. This encodes CASSYSRATNEKLFF.

The chain couples TRBV5-1 to TRBJ2-3, with TRBD2 matching 9 bases. The CDR3 length is 16 residues. Germline V gene data show CDR1 as SGHRS and CDR2 as YFSETQ. V trimming: 1 base; J trimming: 8 bases; junction bases outside the gene matches: 11. CDR3 bases: TGCGCCAGCAGCTTGTGGTCTAGCGGGACAAGTTTTACGCAGTATTTT. Translation gives CASSLWSSGTSFTQYF.

V usage is TRBV9 and J usage is TRBJ2-2; 11 bases are shared with TRBD2. Looked up from germline, CDR1 is SGDLS and CDR2 is YYNGEE. The CDR3 is made up of 15 amino acids. With V trimmed by 4 bases and J by 4 bases, 3 bases remained unmatched. The CDR3 region is CASSTSGSGTGELFF. The CDR3 coding sequence is TGTGCCAGCAGCACTAGCGGGAGCGGCACCGGGGAGCTGTTTTTT.

The chain links TRBV3-1 (or the pseudogene TRBV3-2) to TRBJ2-5; 9 bases match TRBD2. V lost 6 bases to trimming and J lost 5 bases; unmatched junction nucleotides: 7. CDR3 length: 14 residues. The V gene's germline CDR1 is LGHDT and CDR2 YNNKEL (reference sequence). DNA for the CDR3: TGTGCCAGCAGTTTCATAGCGGGAGATGAGACCCAGTACTTC. Translating gives CASSFIAGDETQYF.

V is TRBV6-6 and J is TRBJ1-6; 8 bases are a match to TRBD1. The length of the CDR3 is 15 residues. Germline trimming cut 5 bases from V and 6 bases from J; bases unmatched to any gene: 6. The germline gives CDR1 MNHNY, CDR2 SVGAGI (reference sequence). The CDR3 loop reads CASSPQGAANSPLHF. CDR3 sequence (DNA): TGTGCCAGCAGTCCCCAGGGGGCGGCTAATTCACCCCTCCACTTT.

This chain joins TRBV7-9 and TRBJ2-1; TRBD2 agrees at 9 bases. Unmatched junction bases numbered 3, after V lost 3 bases and J lost 0 bases. From germline, CDR1 is SEHNR and CDR2 FQNEAQ (reference sequence). There are 16 residues in the CDR3. Here the CDR3 DNA reads TGTGCCAGCAGCTTTAGCGGGAGAAGCTCCTACAATGAGCAGTTCTTC. Translating it yields CASSFSGRSSYNEQFF.